What follows is one TCR beta chain and its context. Its antigen is not known. This record comes from a study of vaccination and CD4 T cells after COVID-19. The J segment lost 6 bases and the V segment lost 2 bases, leaving 3 bases of the junction unmatched. Looked up from germline, CDR1 is MNHEY and CDR2 is SVGAGI. The CDR3 covers 13 residues. Treatment in this sample: roughly 11-day PBMC culture with coronavirus spike peptide pools or control peptides (ViraFEST assay). Positive PCR dates ranged from March to December 2020; these dates predated US Alpha, Beta and Delta variants. Cultured CD4+ T cells had their DNA profiled by the Oncomine TCR Beta short-read assay. Genomic DNA was extracted from cultured CD4+ T cells. TCRdb ran MiXCR on the PCR reads and lists one entry per CDR3 protein. The sample yields some 15,000 distinct CDR3 sequences, roughly 29% seen once.

Sequenced input: cultured CD4+ T cells from blood. This chain uses TRBV6-5 with TRBJ1-1; 7 bases align to TRBD1. The TCR sequence derives from a human donor with COVID-19. CDR3 protein: CASSYHGQAEAFF. CDR3 DNA sequence: TGTGCCAGCAGTTACCACGGACAGGCTGAAGCTTTCTTT.